The T cell receptor (beta chain) under discussion was sequenced for a study of cytomegalovirus exposure and HLA in healthy donors. Study-level information: Of all 370 or so donors who were genotyped, roughly 81% belonged to the Caucasian-associated ancestry cluster.

Study-wide findings and caveats: Further analysis was carried out later, and it showed several of the most significant clusters appearing linked to common viral pathogens. TRBV6-2, TRBV6-3 and some other V segments were excluded as indistinguishable. Sequencing had likely introduced a cluster of highly shared sequence variants as an artifact.

This PCR relied on a set of 60 Vbeta primers and 13 Jbeta primers. Generated by immunoSEQ multiplex PCR, the TCRdb table keeps only in-frame clones and is missing some. The data contain some 120,000 clones, 81% of them seen just once; the ten biggest clones take up roughly 2%. Germline CDR1 LNHDA, CDR2 SQIVND (reference sequence). CDR3 length: 18 amino acids. The V gene end was trimmed by 6 bases and the J gene end by 1 base; junction bases not matched to a gene: 15. A remark on this clone: Its antigen is as yet unknown.

The sequencing input was PBMCs. The clonotype was recovered from a man aged 18 to 29 in good health and CMV-seronegative. The rearrangement joins TRBV19 to TRBJ2-4, with 7 bases matching TRBD1. In DNA form, the CDR3 reads TGTGCCAGTAGCCACCGGGACAGCATGACCTTTGCCAAAAACATTCAGTACTTC. The encoded protein is CASSHRDSMTFAKNIQYF.